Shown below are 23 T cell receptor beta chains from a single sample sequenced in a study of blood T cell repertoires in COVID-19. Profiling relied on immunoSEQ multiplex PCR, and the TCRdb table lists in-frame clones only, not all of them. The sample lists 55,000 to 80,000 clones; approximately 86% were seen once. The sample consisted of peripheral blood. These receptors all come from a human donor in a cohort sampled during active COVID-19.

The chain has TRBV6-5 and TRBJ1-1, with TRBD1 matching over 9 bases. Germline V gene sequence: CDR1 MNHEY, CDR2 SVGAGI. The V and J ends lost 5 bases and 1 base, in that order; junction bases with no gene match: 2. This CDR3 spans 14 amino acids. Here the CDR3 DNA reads TGTGCCAGCAGTAGACAGGGGGGGAACACTGAAGCTTTCTTT. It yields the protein CASSRQGGNTEAFF.

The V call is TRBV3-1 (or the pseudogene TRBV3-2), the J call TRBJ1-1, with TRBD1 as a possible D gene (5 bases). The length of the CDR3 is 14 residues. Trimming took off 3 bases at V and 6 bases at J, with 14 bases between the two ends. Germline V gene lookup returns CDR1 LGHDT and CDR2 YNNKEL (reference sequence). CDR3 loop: CASSQNQGDAEAFF. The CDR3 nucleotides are TGTGCCAGCAGCCAGAACCAGGGCGACGCTGAAGCTTTCTTT.

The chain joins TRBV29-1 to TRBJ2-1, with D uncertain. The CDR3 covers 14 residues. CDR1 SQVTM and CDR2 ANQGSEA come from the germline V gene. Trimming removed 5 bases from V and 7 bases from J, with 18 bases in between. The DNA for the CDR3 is TGCAGCGTTATGGAAAGAACAAGGAGAAATGAGCAGTTCTTC. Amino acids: CSVMERTRRNEQFF.

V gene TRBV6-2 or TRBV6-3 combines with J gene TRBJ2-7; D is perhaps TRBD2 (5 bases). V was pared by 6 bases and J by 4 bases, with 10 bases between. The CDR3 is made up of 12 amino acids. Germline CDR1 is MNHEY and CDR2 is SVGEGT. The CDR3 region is CASSRGQYEQYF. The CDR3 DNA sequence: TGTGCCAGCAGCCGAGGGCAGTACGAGCAGTACTTC.

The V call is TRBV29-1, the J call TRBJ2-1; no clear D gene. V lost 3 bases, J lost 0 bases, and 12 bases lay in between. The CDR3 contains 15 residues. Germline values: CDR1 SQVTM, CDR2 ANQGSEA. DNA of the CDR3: TGCAGCGTTGATTCCCTTGACATCTCCTACAATGAGCAGTTCTTC. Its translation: CSVDSLDISYNEQFF.

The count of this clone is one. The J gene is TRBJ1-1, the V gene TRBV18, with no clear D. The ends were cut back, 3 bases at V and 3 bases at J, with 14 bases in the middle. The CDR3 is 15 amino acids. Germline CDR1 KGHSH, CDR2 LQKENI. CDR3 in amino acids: CASSPLPKADTEAFF. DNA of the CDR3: TGTGCCAGCTCACCCCTCCCTAAGGCGGACACTGAAGCTTTCTTT.

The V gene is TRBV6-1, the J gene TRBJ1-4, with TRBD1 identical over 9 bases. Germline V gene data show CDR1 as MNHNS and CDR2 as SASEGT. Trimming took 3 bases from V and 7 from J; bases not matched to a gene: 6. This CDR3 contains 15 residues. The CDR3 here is CASSEEQGAVEKLFF. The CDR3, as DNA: TGTGCCAGCAGTGAGGAACAGGGGGCGGTTGAAAAACTGTTTTTT.

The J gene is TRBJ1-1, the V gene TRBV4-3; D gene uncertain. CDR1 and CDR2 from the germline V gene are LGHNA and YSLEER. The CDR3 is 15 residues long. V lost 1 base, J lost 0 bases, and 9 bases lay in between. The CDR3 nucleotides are TGCGCCAGCAGCCAAGTCCCAGGTATGAACACTGAAGCTTTCTTT. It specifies CASSQVPGMNTEAFF.

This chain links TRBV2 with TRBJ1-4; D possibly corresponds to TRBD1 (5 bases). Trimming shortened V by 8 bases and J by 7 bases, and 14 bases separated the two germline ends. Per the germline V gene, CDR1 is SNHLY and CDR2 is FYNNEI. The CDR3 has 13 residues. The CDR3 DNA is TGTGCCAGCGGGTGGCAGGGCGGTGAAAAACTGTTTTTT. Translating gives CASGWQGGEKLFF.

The CDR3 DNA is TGTGCCAGCAGCCTCCTACTAGCGGGGCCCTACAATGAGCAGTTCTTC. It specifies CASSLLLAGPYNEQFF. This chain links TRBV7-7 with TRBJ2-1; 10 nucleotides agree with TRBD2. V lost 5 bases to trimming and J lost 2 bases; unmatched junction nucleotides: 6. Germline-derived CDR1 and CDR2 are SSHAT and FNYEAQ (reference sequence). This CDR3 has 16 residues.

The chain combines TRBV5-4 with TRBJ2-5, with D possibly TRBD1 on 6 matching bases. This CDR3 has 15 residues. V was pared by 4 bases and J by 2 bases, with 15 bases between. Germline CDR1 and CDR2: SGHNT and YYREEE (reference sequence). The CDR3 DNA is TGTGCCAGCAGCCCGCAGGGGTATGGGCAAGAGACCCAGTACTTC. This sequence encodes CASSPQGYGQETQYF.

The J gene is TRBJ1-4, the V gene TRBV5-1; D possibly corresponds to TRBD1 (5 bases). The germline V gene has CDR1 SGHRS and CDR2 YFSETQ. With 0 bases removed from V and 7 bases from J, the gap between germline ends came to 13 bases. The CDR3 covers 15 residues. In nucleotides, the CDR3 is TGCGCCAGCAGCTTGGAGGCAGGGCGGGGTGAAAAACTGTTTTTT. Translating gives CASSLEAGRGEKLFF. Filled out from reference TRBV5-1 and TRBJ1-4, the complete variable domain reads KAGVTQTPRYLIKTRGQQVTLSCSPISGHRSVSWYQQTPGQGLQFLFEYFSETQRNKGNFPGRFSGRQFSNSRSEMNVSTLELGDSALYLCASSLEAGRGEKLFFGSGTQLSVL.

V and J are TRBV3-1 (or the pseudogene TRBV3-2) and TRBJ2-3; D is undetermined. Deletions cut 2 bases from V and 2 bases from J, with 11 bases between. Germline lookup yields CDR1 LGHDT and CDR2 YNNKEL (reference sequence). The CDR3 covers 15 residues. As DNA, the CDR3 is TGTGCCAGCAGCCAAACCTTGCTCTACACAGATACGCAGTATTTT. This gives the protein CASSQTLLYTDTQYF.

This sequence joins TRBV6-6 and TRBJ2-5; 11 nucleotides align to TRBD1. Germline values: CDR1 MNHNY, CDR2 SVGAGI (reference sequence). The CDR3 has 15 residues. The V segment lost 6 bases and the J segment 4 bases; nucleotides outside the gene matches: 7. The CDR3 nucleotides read TGTGCCAGCAGACCGGGACAGGGGGTCCCAGAGACCCAGTACTTC. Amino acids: CASRPGQGVPETQYF.

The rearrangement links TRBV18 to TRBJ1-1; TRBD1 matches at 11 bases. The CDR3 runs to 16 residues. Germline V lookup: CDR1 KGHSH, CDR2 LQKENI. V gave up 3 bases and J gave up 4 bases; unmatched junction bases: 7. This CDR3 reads CASSPPGQGAGTEAFF. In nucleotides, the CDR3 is TGTGCCAGCTCACCCCCTGGACAGGGGGCGGGCACTGAAGCTTTCTTT.

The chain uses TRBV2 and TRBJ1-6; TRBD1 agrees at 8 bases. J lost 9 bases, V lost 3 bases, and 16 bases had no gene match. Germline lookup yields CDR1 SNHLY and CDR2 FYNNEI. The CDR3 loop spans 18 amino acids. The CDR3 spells CASSDSHQTGESGSPLHF. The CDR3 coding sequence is TGTGCCAGCAGTGACAGTCACCAGACAGGGGAAAGCGGTTCACCCCTCCACTTT.

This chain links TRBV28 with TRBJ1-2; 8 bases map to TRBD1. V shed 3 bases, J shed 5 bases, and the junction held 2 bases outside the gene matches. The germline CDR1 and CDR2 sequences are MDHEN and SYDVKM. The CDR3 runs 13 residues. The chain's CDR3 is CASSFGQGYGYTF. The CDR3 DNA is TGTGCCAGCAGTTTCGGACAGGGTTATGGCTACACCTTC.

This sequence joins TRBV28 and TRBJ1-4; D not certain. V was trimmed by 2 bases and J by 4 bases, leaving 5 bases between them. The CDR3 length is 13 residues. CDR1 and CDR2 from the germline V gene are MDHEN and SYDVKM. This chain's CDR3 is CASSLQINEKLFF. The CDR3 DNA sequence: TGTGCCAGCAGTTTACAGATTAATGAAAAACTGTTTTTT.

CDR3 DNA sequence: TGTGCCAGCAGCAGTCCGGGACACCTCTATTCACCCCTCCACTTT. It codes for CASSSPGHLYSPLHF. The rearrangement links TRBV7-8 to TRBJ1-6; D may be TRBD1 (6 bases). The germline V gene has CDR1 SGHVS and CDR2 FQNEAQ. The V end lost 5 bases, the J end lost 8 bases, and 16 bases lay between the germline ends. There are 15 residues in the CDR3.

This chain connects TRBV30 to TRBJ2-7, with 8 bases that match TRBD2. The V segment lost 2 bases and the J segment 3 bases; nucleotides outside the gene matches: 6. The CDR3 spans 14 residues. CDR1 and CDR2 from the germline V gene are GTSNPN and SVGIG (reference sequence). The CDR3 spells CAWSTGSGDYEQYF. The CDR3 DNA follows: TGTGCCTGGAGTACCGGTAGCGGGGACTACGAGCAGTACTTC.

The CDR3 coding sequence is TGTGCCAGCTCACCACTCGGGACAGAAGAGACCCAGTACTTC. Its protein product is CASSPLGTEETQYF. The genes are TRBV18 and TRBJ2-5; 7 nucleotides line up with TRBD1. This CDR3 spans 14 amino acids. The V gene end was trimmed by 1 base and the J gene end by 3 bases; junction bases not matched to a gene: 2. CDR1 and CDR2 from the germline V gene are KGHSH and LQKENI. The full variable domain, its missing parts supplied by reference TRBV18 and TRBJ2-5, is NAGVMQNPRHLVRRRGQEARLRCSPMKGHSHVYWYRQLPEEGLKFMVYLQKENIIDESGMPKERFSAEFPKEGPSILRIQQVVRGDSAAYFCASSPLGTEETQYFGPGTRLLVL.

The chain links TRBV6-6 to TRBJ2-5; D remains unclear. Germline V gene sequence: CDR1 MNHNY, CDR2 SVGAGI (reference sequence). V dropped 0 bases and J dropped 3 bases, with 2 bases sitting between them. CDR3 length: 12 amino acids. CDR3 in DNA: TGTGCCAGCAGTTACTCCGAAGAGACCCAGTACTTC. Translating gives CASSYSEETQYF.

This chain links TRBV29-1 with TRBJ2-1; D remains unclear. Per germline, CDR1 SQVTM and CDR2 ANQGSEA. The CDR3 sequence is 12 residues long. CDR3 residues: CRVHSSYNEQFF. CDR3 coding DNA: TGCAGGGTACATTCCTCCTACAATGAGCAGTTCTTC.